This TCR beta chain is drawn from a study of blood T cell repertoires in COVID-19. The data were produced by immunoSEQ multiplex PCR, yet TCRdb's version contains in-frame clones alone and is incomplete. In the table there are roughly 210,000 clones, around 84% of which are singletons. Between the trimmed V and J ends, which lost 4 bases and 1 base, there was a span of 19 bases. The CDR3 sequence is 17 residues long. Germline CDR1 and CDR2: SGDLS and YYNGEE. This clonotype originated in a woman aged 80 or over with COVID-19, enrolled during active disease. This chain joins TRBV9 and TRBJ2-3; tentatively, D is TRBD2 (6 bases). Sequencing was performed on peripheral blood. The CDR3 DNA reads as TGTGCCAGCAGCTCCCGGGACTCCCCAATTGGCACAGATACGCAGTATTTT. Residues: CASSSRDSPIGTDTQYF.